The source of this T cell receptor beta chain is a study of beta chain features in type 1 diabetes (dated by TCRdb to 2016 to 2019). In terms of the full investigation: Patients and healthy donors did not differ in mean age, gender distribution, total cell number or subset yield. The study compared the TCRB repertoires of sorted circulating CD4+ T cell subsets in recently diagnosed type 1 diabetes patients with those in matched healthy donors. A total of roughly 100 million sorted cells were examined across all samples, and a strong correlation was observed between cell number per subset and RNA yield. Naive and central memory subsets were obtained from all 30 or so donors, but regulatory and stem cell-like memory subsets were isolated from only 8 patients and roughly 8 healthy donors. Study-wide findings and limitations: In all four CD4+ subsets, TCRB CDR3 length was moderately but significantly shorter in type 1 diabetes patients. Because the HLA sub-analyses included only small numbers of individuals, any influence of HLA type on TCRB rearrangement was left unresolved. Shorter templates might be favored by PCR, yet because patient and control samples were amplified and corrected together, any such skew would affect both groups equally. Fewer insertions and more nucleotide deletions at VDJ recombination sites were observed in patients with type 1 diabetes, implying thymic rearrangement abnormalities. Because cDNA was sequenced instead of genomic DNA, activated cells with high expression could be over-represented, although the groups did not differ in activation or CD3 levels. Naive, central memory and regulatory TCRB repertoires appeared to be more alike among patients than among healthy donors.

From each donor, a single peripheral blood sample of around 120 mL on average was drawn into heparinised tubes. Naive, central memory, regulatory and stem cell-like memory CD4+ T cells were sorted on a BD FACSAria II using a panel including CD45RO, CCR7, CD25, CD127, CD95 and CD27. A purity above 95% was achieved for all sorted populations. PBMCs were isolated right away by Lymphoprep density gradient centrifugation and were stained directly, without culture. So that batch effects would be minimized, each experiment stained and sorted samples in pairs, pairing one healthy donor with one patient. This clone has more than one count but fewer than ten. Its antigen is still unknown. No base quality values were provided; no much bigger clone lies one nucleotide off. The CDR1 and CDR2 encoded by the germline V gene are SGHTA and FQGNSA. The CDR3 spans 15 residues, from the cysteine through the phenylalanine. Here the CDR3 DNA is all that survives: 45 bases in frame from base 1. The junction shows trimming of 5 bases on V and 0 bases on J, and the gene matches do not reach 7 bases of it.

The entire amount of isolated RNA was reverse transcribed using the High Capacity cDNA Reverse Transcription Kit, so the sequenced TCRB transcripts were expressed ones. Naive, central memory and regulatory T cell samples underwent deep immunoSEQ sequencing, averaging around 3.6 million total reads per sample. Sorted cells were lysed in RLT buffer, and RNA was extracted using DNase-treated RNeasy Micro or Mini kits according to cell number. To prevent cross-contamination, every cell subset was processed on its own, while patient and healthy donor samples were processed together. TCRB sequences were amplified from cDNA with the immunoSEQ multiplex PCR, producing 87-bp fragments spanning the CDR3 region. Sequencing of the amplicons was done on the Illumina HiSeq platform. In the paper's pipeline: Synthetic template baselines were used to correct PCR bias computationally, reads within Hamming distance 2 were collapsed, and singletons that could not be merged were discarded. Reads were aligned against IMGT so that V, D and J genes, CDR3 length and insertions or deletions at six rearrangement sites could be assigned. Within each subset, clonotype counts were normalized to the number of sorted cells before true diversity and Gini coefficients were calculated with the tcR R package. The overlap coefficient, calculated on TCRB nucleotide sequences, was used to measure repertoire sharing. Out-of-frame TCRB sequences from naive cells were analyzed as a proxy for the pre-selection repertoire. What TCRdb holds here is the immuneACCESS table cut down to in-frame rearrangements. Part of the clones is not present; checked against another copy, under half of the missing clones reflect an unresolved V gene, and the others are unexplained. That table supplies the V and J calls and clone size; D and trimming were determined from the DNA. The sample table holds approximately 250,000 clones, of which 16% were seen once. The biggest ten clones account for 0.065% to 0.1% of the sample.

The chain is made from TRBV7-2 and TRBJ2-7, with 7 bases in between that match TRBD1. Sequenced input: naive CD4+ T cells from blood. The sample's cell subset or site label is to be understood as: true naive CD4+ T cells. The receptor was derived from a young man with type 1 diabetes. The DNA reads TGTGCCAGCAGCCCTGGACAGGCGCTCTCCTACGAGCAGTACTTC. Its product reads: CASSPGQALSYEQYF.